This T cell receptor beta chain was documented in a study of shared clonotypes between healthy human individuals. Naive CD8 populations comprised CD45RO-negative cells positively selected for CCR7, excluding terminally differentiated effector memory CD45RA+ cells. Clones were read by immunoSEQ multiplex PCR, and TCRdb kept only the in-frame ones, dropping some. The sample consists of 550,000 to 750,000 clones, about 91% of them appearing once. In its sample, this clone was seen once. What it binds is unknown. Trimming stripped 2 bases from V and 4 bases from J, with 8 bases between. CDR1 MRHNA and CDR2 SNTAGT come from the germline V gene. CDR3 length equals 13 residues. Broader study findings: Clonotypes that were shared across a few donors made up approximately 5% of naive CD4 clonotypes.

This receptor was taken from a man younger than 45 in good health. The V gene is TRBV6-4, the J gene TRBJ1-1; D is unclear. The sample comprised naive CD8+ T cells sorted from blood. The CDR3 sequence: CASSDTSGTEAFF. CDR3 coding DNA: TGTGCCAGCAGTGACACGTCAGGCACTGAAGCTTTCTTT.